This T cell receptor (beta chain) was identified in a study of shared clonotypes between healthy human individuals. About the research overall: CD4 naive and memory got three plates each, CD8 naive two, CD8 memory one.

TCRdb's copy holds only in-frame clones and misses some; the assay was immunoSEQ multiplex PCR. The data show 600,000 to 750,000 clones, with just under 75% seen just once and about 1.8% held by the top ten. With V trimmed by 2 bases and J by 4 bases, 2 bases remained unmatched. Per germline, CDR1 SGHTA and CDR2 FQGNSA. The CDR3 contains 15 residues. V and J are TRBV7-2 and TRBJ2-1; 10 positions agree with TRBD1. The sequence was obtained from a woman in her twenties or thirties in good health. Source material: memory CD4+ T cells sorted from blood. Sample subset: CD45RA-negative fraction. The CDR3 reads CASSLLGQGYNEQFF. CDR3 in DNA: TGTGCCAGCAGCTTATTGGGACAGGGGTACAATGAGCAGTTCTTC.